This T cell receptor (beta chain) came from a study of PD-1 blockade in classical Hodgkin lymphoma. Time point in this sample: newly diagnosed, previously untreated cHL patient sample. With magnetic negative selection, CD4+ T cells were purified from PBMCs that had been thawed. To note about this clone: The junction does not match germline at one end; this may be a read error.

Generated by immunoSEQ multiplex PCR, the TCRdb table keeps only in-frame clones and is missing some. The table has approximately 35,000 clones, around 89% seen once. This CDR3 has 15 amino acids. Germline V gene lookup returns CDR1 KGHSH and CDR2 LQKENI. The chain joins TRBV18 to TRBJ2-2, with TRBD1 as a possible D gene (6 bases). The material sequenced was CD4+ T cells from blood. The origin of this receptor is a human donor with classical Hodgkin lymphoma. The CDR3 reads CAGSLGAANTGELFF. The CDR3 bases are TGTGCCGGCTCCCTGGGGGCCGCGAACACCGGGGAGCTGTTTTTT.